This passage covers 26 T cell receptor beta chains from one sample sequenced in a study of OX40 agonist ivuxolimab in advanced cancers. Profiled with immunoSEQ multiplex PCR; TCRdb holds only in-frame clones, not every one. This sample carries about 76,000 clones, approximately 85% of them seen once, and the ten largest clones take approximately 0.61%. Sequenced material: CD4+ or CD8+ T cells sorted from blood, taken in a trial of the OX40 agonist ivuxolimab. Every receptor here comes from an adult with an advanced solid tumor such as melanoma, head and neck, liver or kidney cancer.

The gene calls are TRBV6-1 and TRBJ2-3; D possibly uses TRBD1 or TRBD2 (6 bases each). Trimming left V 5 bases short and J 3 bases short, with 12 bases between. Germline V CDR1 and CDR2: MNHNS, SASEGT. The CDR3 is 14 residues long. The chain's CDR3 is CASSTGGQTDTQYF. The CDR3 coding sequence is TGTGCCAGCAGTACCGGGGGCCAAACAGATACGCAGTATTTT.

The V call is TRBV5-1, the J call TRBJ2-1, with D hard to call. The CDR3 is 16 residues long. V lost 0 bases and J 0 bases, leaving 10 bases between the germline ends. Germline V CDR1 and CDR2: SGHRS, YFSETQ. The CDR3 reads CASSLAAADSYNEQFF. The CDR3 DNA reads as TGCGCCAGCAGCTTGGCTGCGGCGGACTCCTACAATGAGCAGTTCTTC.

J is TRBJ2-5 and V is TRBV7-2; D possibly corresponds to TRBD1 (5 bases). Germline values: CDR1 SGHTA, CDR2 FQGNSA. This CDR3 comprises 13 residues. V lost 3 bases, J lost 5 bases, and 10 bases lay in between. CDR3 sequence: CASSFKGWETQYF. As DNA, the CDR3 is TGTGCCAGCAGCTTTAAGGGGTGGGAGACCCAGTACTTC.

This chain connects TRBV18 to TRBJ1-5, with 10 bases aligning to TRBD1. This CDR3 spans 14 amino acids. Germline CDR1 KGHSH, CDR2 LQKENI. J was trimmed by 7 bases and V by 5 bases; bases with no gene match: 5. This CDR3 reads CASSARDRGQPQHF. CDR3 DNA sequence: TGTGCCAGCTCAGCCCGGGACAGGGGACAGCCCCAGCATTTT.

The chain uses TRBV7-2 and TRBJ1-5; no firm D call. This CDR3 spans 15 amino acids. Trimming took 1 base from V and 6 from J, leaving 13 bases between them. Germline V gene lookup returns CDR1 SGHTA and CDR2 FQGNSA. The CDR3 nucleotides are TGTGCCAGCAGCTTAGACGGGGTAGTAGGTCAGCCCCAGCATTTT. As protein: CASSLDGVVGQPQHF.

This clone appeared once. Relative to the germline gene, one junction end is altered; a read error may explain this. V is TRBV7-7 and J is TRBJ2-3; TRBD2 might be the D (6 bases). Germline CDR1 reads SSHAT; CDR2 reads FNYEAQ (reference sequence). The CDR3 consists of 14 residues. The DNA of the CDR3 is TGTGCTAGCAGCACGGGACTCGCCGGGGATACGCAGTATTTT. This gives the protein CASSTGLAGDTQYF.

The chain couples TRBV30 to TRBJ1-5, with D possibly matching TRBD1 (5 bases). The CDR3 length is 14 residues. Germline CDR1 is GTSNPN and CDR2 is SVGIG (reference sequence). The V gene lost 3 bases and the J gene lost 0 bases, with 9 bases spanning the gap. The CDR3 sequence is CAWSRGDSNQPQHF. The CDR3 DNA reads TGTGCCTGGAGCCGGGGGGATAGCAATCAGCCCCAGCATTTT.

This chain links TRBV6-1 with TRBJ1-5; no reliable D call. The V end lost 0 bases, the J end lost 3 bases, and 9 bases lay between the germline ends. This CDR3 contains 15 residues. The germline V gene has CDR1 MNHNS and CDR2 SASEGT. In nucleotides, the CDR3 is TGTGCCAGCAGTGAAGCTCGGGGAAACAATCAGCCCCAGCATTTT. Protein product: CASSEARGNNQPQHF.

The V call is TRBV6-4, the J call TRBJ2-1; no clear D gene. The germline V gene encodes CDR1 MRHNA and CDR2 SNTAGT. The germline V and J ends were trimmed by 8 bases and 5 bases, with 19 bases remaining between them. The length of the CDR3 is 15 residues. This chain's CDR3 is CASQISLGRNNEQFF. The CDR3 DNA reads TGTGCCAGCCAAATCTCCCTCGGACGGAACAATGAGCAGTTCTTC.

This chain links TRBV5-5 with TRBJ1-3; 7 nucleotides match TRBD1. The germline gives CDR1 SGHKS, CDR2 YYEKEE (reference sequence). V shed 4 bases and J 4 bases; nucleotides not matched to a gene: 8. CDR3 size: 15 residues. CDR3 protein: CASSRDSNHGNTIYF. CDR3 nucleotide sequence: TGTGCCAGCAGCAGGGACAGCAATCACGGAAACACCATATATTTT.

This clone was detected only a few times. A read error may account for a junction end that differs from germline. The chain joins TRBV7-7 to TRBJ2-5, with 7 bases aligning to TRBD1. The CDR3 runs 13 residues. Per the germline V gene, CDR1 is SSHAT and CDR2 is FNYEAQ (reference sequence). Written as DNA, the CDR3 is TGTGCTAGCAGCCGGGACAGCCTAGAGACCCAGTACTTC. Residues: CASSRDSLETQYF.

This chain connects TRBV15 to TRBJ2-3; the D call may be TRBD1 or TRBD2 (5 bases each). Germline CDR1 is LNHNV and CDR2 is YYDKDF (reference sequence). The CDR3 runs to 16 residues. Trimming took 0 bases from V and 6 from J, leaving 16 bases between them. The CDR3 loop is CATSRDQLAGSDTQYF. Written as DNA, the CDR3 is TGTGCCACCAGCAGAGATCAATTGGCAGGGAGTGATACGCAGTATTTT.

J is TRBJ1-5 and V is TRBV10-2; no clear D. The CDR3 extends over 14 amino acids. V was trimmed by 2 bases and J by 2 bases, leaving 7 bases between them. Germline V gene sequence: CDR1 WSHSY, CDR2 SAAADI. CDR3 loop: CASSEVQGNQPQHF. In nucleotides, the CDR3 is TGCGCCAGCAGTGAGGTGCAGGGCAATCAGCCCCAGCATTTT.

This chain uses TRBV6-6 with TRBJ1-5, with unresolved D. The CDR3 is 15 amino acids. V dropped 2 bases and J dropped 1 base, with 9 bases sitting between them. Germline lookup yields CDR1 MNHNY and CDR2 SVGAGI (reference sequence). As DNA, the CDR3 is TGTGCCAGCAGTTACGTGCGCTGGAGCAATCAGCCCCAGCATTTT. This translates into CASSYVRWSNQPQHF.

The chain is built from TRBV28 and TRBJ1-4; 9 nucleotides line up with TRBD1. V dropped 2 bases and J dropped 9; count of bases not matched to a gene: 10. In germline, CDR1 is MDHEN, CDR2 SYDVKM. The CDR3 is 16 amino acids. Written as DNA, the CDR3 is TGTGCCAGCAGTTTACGAGGGACAGGGAGATTTAAAAAACTGTTTTTT. Encoded protein: CASSLRGTGRFKKLFF. Variable domain in full (rest from reference TRBV28 and TRBJ1-4): DVKVTQSSRYLVKRTGEKVFLECVQDMDHENMFWYRQDPGLGLRLIYFSYDVKMKEKGDIPEGYSVSREKKERFSLILESASTNQTSMYLCASSLRGTGRFKKLFFGSGTQLSVL.

This sequence joins TRBV11-2 and TRBJ2-5, with D unresolved. The V gene lost 5 bases and the J gene lost 0 bases, with 7 bases spanning the gap. This CDR3 spans 13 amino acids. Germline lookup yields CDR1 SGHAT and CDR2 FQNNGV. CDR3 loop: CASSLYYQETQYF. CDR3 sequence (DNA): TGTGCCAGCAGCCTATATTACCAAGAGACCCAGTACTTC.

V usage is TRBV18 and J usage is TRBJ2-5; 8 bases fit TRBD2. CDR1 is KGHSH, CDR2 LQKENI, per germline. The CDR3 has 19 residues. Unmatched junction bases numbered 20, after V lost 6 bases and J lost 2 bases. CDR3 bases: TGTGCCAGCTCTCGTATATGGACTAGCTTAAAGCGCCCTCAAGAGACCCAGTACTTC. Its protein is CASSRIWTSLKRPQETQYF.

This rearrangement joins TRBV19 to TRBJ1-5, with D hard to call. The CDR3 spans 15 residues. Per germline, CDR1 LNHDA and CDR2 SQIVND (reference sequence). Trimming removed 6 bases at V and 0 bases at J, with 12 bases between. In DNA, the CDR3 is TGTGCCAGTAGCTTCTCAGCTCATAGCAATCAGCCCCAGCATTTT. Its translation: CASSFSAHSNQPQHF.

This chain joins TRBV7-2 and TRBJ2-7, with 9 bases fitting TRBD2. The CDR3 is made up of 15 amino acids. The germline CDR1 and CDR2 sequences are SGHTA and FQGNSA. V gave up 6 bases and J gave up 1 base; unmatched junction bases: 7. The CDR3 DNA is TGTGCCAGCAGTTACTTGGCGGGGGGGTCCTACGAGCAGTACTTC. It specifies CASSYLAGGSYEQYF.

The chain joins TRBV7-9 to TRBJ2-3, with 14 bases identical to TRBD2. Per the germline V gene, CDR1 is SEHNR and CDR2 is FQNEAQ (reference sequence). CDR3 size: 16 residues. Unmatched junction bases numbered 5, after V lost 5 bases and J lost 4 bases. The CDR3 spells CASSLRLAGGPDTQYF. DNA of the CDR3: TGTGCCAGCAGCCTTCGACTAGCGGGGGGGCCAGATACGCAGTATTTT.

This chain joins TRBV5-6 and TRBJ1-2, with D unclear. This CDR3 has 12 residues. The V end lost 2 bases, the J end lost 2 bases, and 4 bases lay between the germline ends. Germline assignment: CDR1 SGHDT and CDR2 YYEEEE. The CDR3 DNA sequence: TGTGCCAGCAGCTTTTGGAACTATGGCTACACCTTC. Translating gives CASSFWNYGYTF.

The chain is built from TRBV11-1 and TRBJ2-1; D is possibly TRBD2 (6 bases). There are 14 residues in the CDR3. The V and J ends lost 4 bases and 7 bases respectively, with 14 bases between them. Germline V gene sequence: CDR1 SGHAT, CDR2 FQDESV (reference sequence). The DNA of the CDR3 is TGTGCCAGCAGCTCGGGACTGGTTACTAATGAGCAGTTCTTC. It is translated as CASSSGLVTNEQFF.

The chain recombines TRBV11-2 with TRBJ1-2, with 9 nucleotides matching TRBD1. J lost 5 bases, V lost 7 bases, and 11 bases had no gene match. The CDR3 totals 15 residues. Germline CDR1 and CDR2: SGHAT and FQNNGV. DNA for the CDR3: TGTGCCAGCACCCCCTTCCCGGGACAGGGTTATGGCTACACCTTC. Translating it yields CASTPFPGQGYGYTF.

The J gene is TRBJ1-5, the V gene TRBV6-5; D not resolved. The germline V gene has CDR1 MNHEY and CDR2 SVGAGI. The CDR3 spans 12 residues. V lost 7 bases, J lost 7 bases, and 11 bases lay in between. DNA for the CDR3: TGTGCCAGCACCCGAATAGGCCAGCCCCAGCATTTT. Amino acids: CASTRIGQPQHF.

The rearrangement uses TRBV19 and TRBJ2-1; D possibly matches TRBD1 or TRBD2 (6 bases each). V lost 8 bases, J lost 3 bases, and 23 bases lay in between. The CDR3 has 17 residues. Per germline, CDR1 LNHDA and CDR2 SQIVND (reference sequence). CDR3 amino acids: CASQREFWGAGYNEQFF. CDR3 in DNA: TGTGCCAGTCAGCGCGAATTCTGGGGGGCTGGCTACAATGAGCAGTTCTTC.

The chain couples TRBV5-6 to TRBJ2-1, with 11 positions matching TRBD2. Trimming cost V 1 base and J 9 bases; bases outside gene matches: 6. This CDR3 region has 15 residues. Germline CDR1 and CDR2: SGHDT and YYEEEE. Here the CDR3 DNA reads TGTGCCAGCAGCTTGTGGCTAGCGGGGGGCGGTGAGCAGTTCTTC. Protein sequence: CASSLWLAGGGEQFF.